This T cell receptor (beta chain) is from a study of post-analysis software for immune sequencing data. Across the whole study: As for disease course, relapsing-remitting, secondary progressive and progressive-relapsing multiple sclerosis were all included. General study points: Roughly 5 TRBV segments (TRBV5-6, TRBV5-1 and TRBV20-1 among them) occurred more frequently in patients than in controls. Under F measure analysis, samples from one preparation batch co-clustered strongly. When compared against controls, multiple sclerosis patients showed significantly lower normalized Chao1 diversity.

Incorporated into the TCR beta cDNA libraries were unique molecular identifiers, which served to reduce PCR and sequencing biases. Hundreds of thousands of cDNA molecules came from around 1 to 10 million T cells. Each CDR3 protein gets one entry after TCRdb re-called the PCR reads with MiXCR. The sample has over 150,000 distinct CDR3 sequences, roughly 31% seen once; the top ten hold over 1.2%. This clonotype showed up many times. Its antigen remains unidentified. CDR1 and CDR2 from the germline V gene are LGHDT and YNNKEL (reference sequence). The length of the CDR3 is 13 residues. The V gene lost 4 bases and the J gene lost 1 base, with 8 bases spanning the gap.

This TCR was sampled from a girl under 18 with multiple sclerosis. Sample: blood. The chain joins TRBV3-1 to TRBJ2-7; D possibly corresponds to TRBD2 (5 bases). The CDR3 sequence is CASSPDYSYEQYF. The CDR3 DNA reads as TGTGCCAGCAGCCCTGACTATTCCTACGAGCAGTACTTC.